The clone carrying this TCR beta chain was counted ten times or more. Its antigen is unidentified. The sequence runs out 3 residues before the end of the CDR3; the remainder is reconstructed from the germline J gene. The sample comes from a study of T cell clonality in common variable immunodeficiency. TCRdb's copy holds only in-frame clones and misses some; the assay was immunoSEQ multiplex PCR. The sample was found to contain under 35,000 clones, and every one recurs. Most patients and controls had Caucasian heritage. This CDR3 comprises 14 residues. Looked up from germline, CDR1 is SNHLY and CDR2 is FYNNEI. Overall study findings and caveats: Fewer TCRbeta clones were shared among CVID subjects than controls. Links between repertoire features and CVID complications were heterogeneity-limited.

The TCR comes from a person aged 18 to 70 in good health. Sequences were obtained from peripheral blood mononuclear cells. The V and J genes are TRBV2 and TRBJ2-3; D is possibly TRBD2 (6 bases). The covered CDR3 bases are TGTGCCAGCAGCCTCTCGACTAGAAGGGAGACG. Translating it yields CASSLSTRRET. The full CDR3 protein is CASSLSTRRETQYF. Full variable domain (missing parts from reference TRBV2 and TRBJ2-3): EPEVTQTPSHQVTQMGQEVILRCVPISNHLYFYWYRQILGQKVEFLVSFYNNEISEKSEIFDDQFSVERPDGSNFTLKIRSTKLEDSAMYFCASSLSTRRETQYFGPGTRLTVL.